The rows below give T cell receptor beta chains drawn from one sample of a study of cytomegalovirus exposure and HLA in healthy donors. Assay: immunoSEQ multiplex PCR; the TCRdb copy retains only in-frame clones and omits some. Of roughly 180,000 clones listed, around 80% are singletons. The specimen sequenced was PBMCs. The origin of the receptors is a woman younger than 45 in good health and CMV-seronegative. The CDR3 runs from the conserved cysteine through the conserved F or W.

16 | TRBV6-6 | CASRDPYGGATETQYF
15 | TRBV5-5 | CASSLAGGSGNTIYF
13 | TRBV5-1 | CASSPTPEGGYTF
14 | TRBV11-2 | CASSLSRTGGELFF
15 | TRBV27 | CASSLGDRGSQPQHF
14 | TRBV30 | CAWRPGQSYEKLFF
15 | TRBV5-1 | CASSPDRENTGELFF
15 | TRBV4-3 | CASRRGEGLGYEQYF
13 | TRBV30 | CAWSRQGGQPQHF
17 | TRBV7-9 | CASSLGGDSFFQETQYF
14 | TRBV5-1 | CASSHDSFSYEQYF
15 | TRBV10-1 | CASSEGVSSYNEQFF
14 | TRBV29-1 | CSVGRDLGGDTQYF
17 | TRBV7-2 | CASSLRRTSGGAHEQYF
16 | TRBV18 | CASSPILTVPSYEQYF
14 | TRBV5-6 | CASSLVGRGPEAFF
15 | TRBV15 | CATSRALGGVYEQYF
13 | TRBV28 | CASSLIPGYKLFF
16 | TRBV9 | CASSDDRGGTNEKLFF
15 | TRBV5-1 | CASKPPGQGNTEAFF
16 | TRBV4-1 | CASRGSGGEPTDTQYF
13 | TRBV29-1 | CSVAERSNQPQHF
12 | TRBV29-1 | CSVDDSNYGYTF
16 | TRBV4-3 | CASSQDQTGVNSPLHF
14 | TRBV29-1 | CSVLPGGSTGELFF
16 | TRBV7-8 | CASSLGYRGTKNIQYF
15 | TRBV7-7 | CASSLAGQGVSPLHF
16 | TRBV5-1 | CASSPGLALNTGELFF
14 | TRBV5-1 | CASSLQPRGGELFF
16 | TRBV19 | CASSTKGTGVNYGYTF
14 | TRBV5-1 | CASSLALVDTEAFF
15 | TRBV15 | CATSKGQVINTEAFF
13 | TRBV6-1 | CASSEAEIPGYTF
14 | TRBV6-5 | CASSPGTGRYEQYF
15 | TRBV6-1 | CASSERGGGYNEQFF
14 | TRBV5-1 | CASSLDTVDTEAFF
13 | TRBV7-9 | CASSPQGGTEAFF
16 | TRBV7-7 | CASSLDNRANTGELFF
11 | TRBV30 | CAWTGGDTQYF
12 | TRBV6-6 | CASRVGDTEAFF
15 | TRBV19 | CASSNSGGASETQYF
15 | TRBV13 | CASSLATGLNTEAFF
13 | TRBV2 | CASTRDRDYEQYF
15 | TRBV7-8 | CASSYTGVYVNEQFF
15 | TRBV27 | CASSLSVQGAGGYTF
15 | TRBV5-6 | CASTYQHRLNEKLFF
16 | TRBV27 | CASSSYSLGQPYEQYF
13 | TRBV29-1 | CSVGGGAGNTIYF
14 | TRBV7-3 | CASSSNFRSGEQYF
15 | TRBV5-1 | CASSLQGANTDTQYF
18 | TRBV9 | CASSVEVGGVRGNTEAFF
15 | TRBV7-7 | CASSSEGPSGNTIYF
13 | TRBV11-2 | CASSVVEEGTQYF
14 | TRBV19 | CASNRDRRNEKLFF